The present T cell receptor beta chain was sequenced within a study of regulatory T cells in long-lasting Graves disease. Notes on the study in general: TRBV28, TRBJ1-2 and TRBJ2-5 emerged as the favored segments in persistent disease.

Germline CDR1 is LNHDA and CDR2 is SQIVND (reference sequence). The CDR3 spans 13 residues. The germline V and J ends were trimmed by 1 base and 11 bases, with 14 bases remaining between them. For TCR beta, libraries came from iRepertoire HTBI primers and Arm-PCR of CDR3 regions. TCRdb redid the calling of the multiplex PCR reads with MiXCR, one entry per CDR3 protein. The sample contains over 450,000 distinct CDR3 sequences, 12% of which appear only once. This clonotype was counted many times. The antigen is not known. Time point defined: newly diagnosed GD, antithyroid drugs for less than 3 months. Researchers made the TCR library from RNA that was extracted from PBMCs. The data were also submitted as part of a second study, on T cells in Graves' hyperthyroidism and ophthalmopathy.

This specimen consisted of peripheral blood mononuclear cells (PBMCs), obtained at new diagnosis, from a patient treated with antithyroid drugs. The V call is TRBV19, the J call TRBJ1-1; no clear D gene. The sequence was obtained from a woman aged 30 to 39 with Graves disease. The CDR3 DNA is TGTGCCAGTAGTATAGGTCGGGCTCCCCCGGCTTTCTTT. The encoded protein is CASSIGRAPPAFF.